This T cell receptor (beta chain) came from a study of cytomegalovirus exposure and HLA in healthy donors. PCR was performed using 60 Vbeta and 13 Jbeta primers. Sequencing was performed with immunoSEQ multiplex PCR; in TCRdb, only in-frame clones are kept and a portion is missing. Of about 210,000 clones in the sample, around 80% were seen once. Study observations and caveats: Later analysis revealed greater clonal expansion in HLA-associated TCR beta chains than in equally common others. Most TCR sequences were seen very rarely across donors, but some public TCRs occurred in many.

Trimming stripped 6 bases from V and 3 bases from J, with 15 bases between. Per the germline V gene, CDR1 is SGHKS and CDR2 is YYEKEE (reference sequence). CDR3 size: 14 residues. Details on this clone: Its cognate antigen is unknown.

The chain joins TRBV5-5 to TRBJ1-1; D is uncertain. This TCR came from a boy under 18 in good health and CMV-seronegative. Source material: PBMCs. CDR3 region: CASTPSSGYTEAFF. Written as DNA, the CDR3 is TGTGCCAGCACTCCGTCATCCGGGTACACTGAAGCTTTCTTT.